The sequence of this TCR beta chain was determined in a study of blood T cells in healthy people across ages. Study-level findings and limits: A roughly linear age-dependent decrease characterized TCR beta diversity per million T cells. Higher diversity and more naive CD4+ cells were features of long-lived donors, compared to aged donors.

A J-beta primer mix and a sample-barcoded 5' primer were used in a second PCR of about 7 to 12 cycles. Each cDNA molecule carried a tag from a template-switch adaptor that contained 12 random nucleotides. TCRdb reprocessed the 5' RACE reads via MiXCR and lists one record per CDR3 protein. Among 1.5 million or so distinct CDR3 sequences listed, roughly 40% were seen once. Regarding this clonotype: What it recognizes is unknown.

This CDR3 contains 14 residues. In germline, CDR1 is SQVTM, CDR2 ANQGSEA. V was shortened by 4 bases and J by 4 bases, with 14 bases between the two germline ends. The origin of this receptor is a woman between 18 and 29 years old in good health. J is TRBJ2-1 and V is TRBV29-1, with D maybe TRBD1 (6 bases). Sequencing input: blood. CDR3 DNA: TGCAGCGTTGGACCTGGACAGTCTTACAATGAGCAGTTCTTC. It codes for CSVGPGQSYNEQFF.